The rows below give T cell receptor beta chains drawn from one sample of a study of blood T cells in healthy people across ages. MiXCR, applied by TCRdb to the 5' RACE reads, yields one record per CDR3 protein. In the table there are about 1.4 million distinct CDR3 sequences, approximately 59% of which are singletons. Sequencing used blood. The receptors were sampled from a man between 18 and 29 years old in good health. CDR3s include the opening cysteine and the closing phenylalanine or tryptophan. D genes are given only for firm matches. Rows give clone size only sometimes, using once, few, many, or a class for an expanded clone.

j_call clone_size d_call v_call cdr3_nt cdr3_aa
TRBJ2-7 once TRBD2 TRBV12-3/TRBV12-4 TGTGCCAGCAGTTGCGCCGGGACTAGCTCCTACGAGCAGTACTTC CASSCAGTSSYEQYF
TRBJ2-7 few TRBD2 TRBV6-5 TGTGCCAGCAGACCCGGGACTAGCGGGGACTACGAGCAGTACTTC CASRPGTSGDYEQYF
TRBJ1-1 NA NA TRBV11-2 TGTGCCAGCAGCTCACAGGGCGGAGCTTTCTTT CASSSQGGAFF
TRBJ2-3 NA TRBD2 TRBV6-5 TGTGCCAGCAGTTACGGACTAGTCTCTGATACGCAGTATTTT CASSYGLVSDTQYF
TRBJ2-3 NA NA TRBV7-2 TGTGCCCTTGCCGAGGGGGGAGGCCCAGATACGCAGTATTTT CALAEGGGPDTQYF
TRBJ2-1 NA NA TRBV6-4 TGTGCCAGCAGTGGGGGGGTCGATGGGGACAGCCATGAGCAGTTCTTC CASSGGVDGDSHEQFF
TRBJ1-2 NA NA TRBV5-6 TGTGCCAGCAGCTTTCGGGTGGAGGCCGTCGGCTACACCTTC CASSFRVEAVGYTF
TRBJ1-6 NA NA TRBV25-1 TGTGCCAGCAGATCCGGGACTGCCTATTCACCCCTCCACTTT CASRSGTAYSPLHF
TRBJ2-2 NA TRBD1 TRBV20-1 TGCAGTGCTAGGGGGACAGTAGACACCGGGGAGCTGTTTTTT CSARGTVDTGELFF
TRBJ2-7 NA NA TRBV29-1 TGCAGCGTTGGATATCGGGAGTACAATGAGCAGTACTTC CSVGYREYNEQYF
TRBJ2-7 NA NA TRBV6-9 TGTGCCAACAGTTACCACGCCCGTGCAACCTACGAGCAGTACTTC CANSYHARATYEQYF
TRBJ1-6 NA NA TRBV5-1 TGCGCCAGCAGCTTGGTCGTTCGGGATTCACCCCTCCACTTT CASSLVVRDSPLHF
TRBJ1-2 NA TRBD1 TRBV29-1 TGCAGCGTGGTCGTCGCAGGGGGCGCGTATGGCTACACCTTC CSVVVAGGAYGYTF
TRBJ2-5 NA TRBD1 TRBV9 TGTGCCAGCAGCGTAGGGGCCAGGGGGCTTCCAGAGACCCAGTACTTC CASSVGARGLPETQYF
TRBJ2-7 once TRBD1 TRBV20-1 TGCAGTGCTAGCGGGTGGTCGAGACAGGGGGCCAGGAATGAGCAGTACTTC CSASGWSRQGARNEQYF
TRBJ2-3 NA NA TRBV27 TGTGCCAGCAGTGGCGGACCTCACACAGATACGCAGTATTTT CASSGGPHTDTQYF
TRBJ2-7 few TRBD2 TRBV27 TGTGCCAGCAGTTTATCGAAGCTAGCGGGAGTGAAAGAGCAGTACTTC CASSLSKLAGVKEQYF
TRBJ2-7 NA NA TRBV20-1 TGCAGTGCTTGGGCCTACGAGCAGTACTTC CSAWAYEQYF
TRBJ2-1 few NA TRBV11-2 TGTGCCAGCAGCCCCTCCGGTGGGATCTCCTACAATGAGCAGTTCTTC CASSPSGGISYNEQFF
TRBJ2-5 once TRBD2 TRBV29-1 TGCAGCGTTGATGCAACGGACGGTACCGGGGGGCAGTACTTC CSVDATDGTGGQYF
TRBJ2-6 NA NA TRBV27 TGTGCCAGCAGTTTATACTTGAGCTCTGGGGCCAACGTCCTGACTTTC CASSLYLSSGANVLTF
TRBJ1-3 NA NA TRBV7-9 TGTGCCGGCAGCGCGGCGTGGCAGGTTGGAAACACCATATATTTT CAGSAAWQVGNTIYF
TRBJ1-1 once NA TRBV20-1 TGCAGTGCTAGAGGTGCAGGACCGAACACTGAAGCTTTCTTT CSARGAGPNTEAFF
TRBJ2-3 NA NA TRBV4-1 TGCGCCAGCAGCCTATACCTTGGAGGTACAGATACGCAGTATTTT CASSLYLGGTDTQYF
TRBJ2-3 NA TRBD2 TRBV7-6 TGTGCCAGCATCCTAGCGGGAGGAGGCACAGATACGCAGTATTTT CASILAGGGTDTQYF
TRBJ1-2 few TRBD1 TRBV5-1 TGCGCCAGCAGTTCCGGGACAGGGGGCTCTAACTATGGCTACACCTTC CASSSGTGGSNYGYTF
TRBJ2-5 NA TRBD2 TRBV20-1 TGCAGTGCTAGAGATATTAGCGGGGGGAACCAGGAGACCCAGTACTTC CSARDISGGNQETQYF
TRBJ2-3 NA NA TRBV9 TGTGCCAGCAGCACCAGGGGCCACACAGATACGCAGTATTTT CASSTRGHTDTQYF
TRBJ1-6 few NA TRBV6-4 TGTGCCAGCAGTGACTCGATGGATTCACCCCTCCACTTT CASSDSMDSPLHF
TRBJ2-5 NA TRBD2 TRBV28 TGTGCCAGCTCCCGACTAGCGGGAGAGGAGACCCAGTACTTC CASSRLAGEETQYF
TRBJ2-1 few NA TRBV7-9 TGTGCCAGCAGCTTAGCGGGCAGGGTAAATGAGCAGTTCTTC CASSLAGRVNEQFF
TRBJ2-3 NA TRBD2 TRBV20-1 TGCGGTGCCCCACTAGCGGGGTCAACAGATACGCAGTATTTT CGAPLAGSTDTQYF
TRBJ1-2 NA NA TRBV4-3 TGCGCCAGCAGCCAAGATTACGCGATATATGGCTACACCTTC CASSQDYAIYGYTF
TRBJ1-2 many TRBD1 TRBV4-2 TGTGCCAGCAGCCAAGGCTCGGGACAGGGTAGCTATGGCTACACCTTC CASSQGSGQGSYGYTF
TRBJ2-7 NA NA TRBV28 TGTGCCAGCAACTTTGGAGGGGGGAACTACGAGCAGTACTTC CASNFGGGNYEQYF
TRBJ2-4 few NA TRBV15 TGTGCCACCAGCAGGGTCGGAAACATTCAGTACTTC CATSRVGNIQYF
TRBJ2-3 NA TRBD2 TRBV5-6 TGTGCCAGCAGCGAGGGGGGGGGACTAGCGGGAGACACGCAGTATTTT CASSEGGGLAGDTQYF
TRBJ2-1 NA TRBD2 TRBV10-3 TGTGCCATCAGTGAGTCGAAAAGGGGCGGGGGGCCTTACAATGAGCAGTTCTTC CAISESKRGGGPYNEQFF
TRBJ2-3 few NA TRBV4-3 TGCGCCAGCAGCCAAGCCGGAGGGACCTGGACGCAGTATTTT CASSQAGGTWTQYF
TRBJ1-4 once NA TRBV3-1 TGTGCCAGCAGCCAGAGGAGGCAAAAACTGTTTTTT CASSQRRQKLFF